What follows describes a single TCR beta chain. Authors' data handling: Estimation of nucleated cell counts was performed using reference gene primer amplification. Method: immunoSEQ multiplex PCR; TCRdb's copy keeps in-frame clones and lacks some. V and J calls and clone size are given by that table; D and trimming were obtained from the DNA. The table includes more than 200,000 clones, just over 85% detected once. This sample is part of a study of blood T cell repertoires in COVID-19. Turning to the study itself: T cells, B-cell-depleted T cells, or PBMCs provided the cDNA or gDNA that served as material.

This CDR3 has 11 amino acids. CDR1 and CDR2 (germline): MGHDK, SYGVNS. Trimming took 4 bases from V and 3 from J, leaving 4 bases between them. Seattle patient enrollment occurred during active infection, with longitudinal follow-up thereafter. The gene calls are TRBV25-1 and TRBJ2-7; D is undetermined. This TCR was sampled from a man aged 45-60 years with COVID-19, enrolled during active disease. Sequenced: peripheral blood. The CDR3 sequence: CASSVFYEQYF. In DNA form, the CDR3 reads TGTGCCAGCAGTGTATTCTACGAGCAGTACTTC.